Below are 25 T cell receptor beta chains sequenced from a single sample in a study of OX40 agonist ivuxolimab in advanced cancers. Profiling relied on immunoSEQ multiplex PCR, and the TCRdb table lists in-frame clones only, not all of them. The data hold about 31,000 clones, with more than 90% observed a single time. The sequences come from CD4+ or CD8+ T cells sorted from blood, collected in a trial of the OX40 agonist ivuxolimab. Receptors originate from an adult with an advanced solid tumor such as melanoma, head and neck, liver or kidney cancer.

The rearrangement uses TRBV6-5 and TRBJ2-2; the D is unclear. Germline-derived CDR1 and CDR2 are MNHEY and SVGAGI. The germline V and J ends were trimmed by 2 bases and 2 bases, with 9 bases remaining between them. The CDR3 totals 15 residues. CDR3 in amino acids: CASSYGAYNTGELFF. In DNA form, the CDR3 reads TGTGCCAGCAGTTACGGCGCCTATAACACCGGGGAGCTGTTTTTT.

The chain recombines TRBV5-1 with TRBJ1-1, with TRBD1 as a possible D gene (5 bases). Germline V CDR1 and CDR2: SGHRS, YFSETQ. The CDR3 runs 11 residues. Trimming shortened V by 5 bases and J by 12 bases, and 14 bases separated the two germline ends. The CDR3, as DNA: TGCGCCAGCAGATCGACAGAAATGACTTTCTTT. This gives the protein CASRSTEMTFF.

The chain employs TRBV5-5 and TRBJ2-7; D unresolved. The CDR3 has 12 amino acids. Germline loops: CDR1 SGHKS, CDR2 YYEKEE (reference sequence). Trimming shortened V by 4 bases and J by 2 bases, and 7 bases separated the two germline ends. CDR3 nucleotides: TGTGCCAGCAGCCCCCCTGCCTACGAGCAGTACTTC. This encodes CASSPPAYEQYF.

The chain carries TRBV6-5 and TRBJ1-2; D is possibly TRBD1 (6 bases). The CDR3 extends over 13 amino acids. Trimming shortened V by 5 bases and J by 5 bases, and 12 bases separated the two germline ends. Germline V gives CDR1 MNHEY, CDR2 SVGAGI. The CDR3 sequence: CASSADSFYGYTF. As DNA, the CDR3 is TGTGCCAGCAGTGCGGACAGTTTTTATGGCTACACCTTC.

The chain is built from TRBV30 and TRBJ2-7; possibly TRBD2 for D (5 bases). With 4 bases removed from V and 3 bases from J, the gap between germline ends came to 16 bases. The length of the CDR3 is 14 residues. Germline CDR1 reads GTSNPN; CDR2 reads SVGIG (reference sequence). As DNA, the CDR3 is TGTGCCTGGAATCCTTCGGCGGGCGGCTACGAGCAGTACTTC. Its translation: CAWNPSAGGYEQYF.

This chain links TRBV7-3 with TRBJ1-1; D uncertain. CDR1 and CDR2 from the germline V gene are SGHTA and FQGTGA. V was trimmed by 1 base and J by 3 bases, leaving 6 bases between them. This CDR3 is 13 amino acids long. This CDR3 is CASSLSPDTEAFF. For the CDR3, the DNA is TGTGCCAGCAGCTTAAGTCCGGACACTGAAGCTTTCTTT.

The chain carries TRBV6-5 and TRBJ1-3; TRBD1 matches 12 bases. The CDR3 runs 15 residues. Per the germline V gene, CDR1 is MNHEY and CDR2 is SVGAGI. With V trimmed by 6 bases and J by 5 bases, 5 bases remained unmatched. CDR3 sequence (DNA): TGTGCCAGCAGCTTGGGACAGGGGGCAAGAAACACCATATATTTT. Translated: CASSLGQGARNTIYF.

The chain couples TRBV7-9 to TRBJ2-7; 7 nucleotides match TRBD1. This CDR3 is built from 14 residues. Germline CDR1 and CDR2: SEHNR and FQNEAQ (reference sequence). Losses at the gene ends were 5 bases for V and 5 bases for J; bases not matched to a gene: 9. CDR3 amino acids: CASSAGTAPHEQYF. The CDR3 bases are TGTGCCAGCAGCGCCGGGACAGCCCCCCACGAGCAGTACTTC.

The rearrangement joins TRBV6-5 to TRBJ2-7, with D maybe TRBD1 (5 bases). This CDR3 has 14 amino acids. Germline V lookup: CDR1 MNHEY, CDR2 SVGAGI. V lost 2 bases and J lost 0, with 8 bases in between. CDR3: CASSYIGDSYEQYF. DNA of the CDR3: TGTGCCAGCAGTTACATAGGGGACTCCTACGAGCAGTACTTC.

The CDR3 DNA follows: TGTGCCAGAAAAATTATGAGTAGACAAAGTCGGGCCAACGTCCTGACTTTC. This codes for CARKIMSRQSRANVLTF. The V gene is TRBV7-5, the J gene TRBJ2-6; the table's D call, TRBD1, has no DNA check behind it. TRBV7-5 is classified as a pseudogene. The CDR3 sequence is 17 residues long.

The chain employs TRBV10-3 and TRBJ1-2; D is perhaps TRBD1 (5 bases). The CDR3 is made up of 14 amino acids. CDR1 ENHRY and CDR2 SYGVKD come from the germline V gene. V dropped 3 bases and J dropped 7 bases, with 15 bases sitting between them. The CDR3 DNA reads as TGTGCCATCAGTGACAGGGTACGTCGAGGTGGCTACACCTTC. Amino acids: CAISDRVRRGGYTF.

The chain recombines TRBV5-1 with TRBJ2-7; 14 bases are shared with TRBD2. CDR3 length equals 16 residues. The germline CDR1 and CDR2 sequences are SGHRS and YFSETQ. J was trimmed by 6 bases and V by 6 bases; bases with no gene match: 11. DNA of the CDR3: TGCGCCAGCACTCTGGGGACTAGCGGGGGACTTGGCGAGCAGTACTTC. It codes for CASTLGTSGGLGEQYF.

The chain carries TRBV6-5 and TRBJ2-3; 11 positions match TRBD2. CDR3 size: 13 residues. CDR1 is MNHEY, CDR2 SVGAGI, per germline. V shed 5 bases and J 13 bases; nucleotides not matched to a gene: 8. The DNA for the CDR3 is TGTGCCAGCAGTCGTCTAGCGGGAGGTATCGAGTATTTT. It translates to CASSRLAGGIEYF.

The chain has TRBV30 and TRBJ2-2; D possibly uses TRBD1 or TRBD2 (6 bases each). The ends were cut back, 2 bases at V and 4 bases at J, with 11 bases in the middle. The CDR3 loop spans 14 amino acids. The germline gives CDR1 GTSNPN, CDR2 SVGIG (reference sequence). The CDR3 here is CAWSRGAGTGELFF. Written as DNA, the CDR3 is TGTGCCTGGAGTAGGGGGGCCGGCACCGGGGAGCTGTTTTTT.

The rearrangement joins TRBV7-9 to TRBJ1-5; D gene ambiguous. CDR3 size: 14 residues. Between the trimmed V and J ends, which lost 0 bases and 4 bases, there was a span of 7 bases. From germline, CDR1 is SEHNR and CDR2 FQNEAQ (reference sequence). DNA of the CDR3: TGTGCCAGCAGCTTAGCACCGCCAAATCAGCCCCAGCATTTT. Protein: CASSLAPPNQPQHF. Drawing the rest from reference TRBV7-9 and TRBJ1-5, the complete variable domain is DTGVSQNPRHKITKRGQNVTFRCDPISEHNRLYWYRQTLGQGPEFLTYFQNEAQLEKSRLLSDRFSAERPKGSFSTLEIQRTEQGDSAMYLCASSLAPPNQPQHFGDGTRLSIL.

The chain has TRBV2 and TRBJ2-7; tentative D call: TRBD2 (6 bases). The CDR3 is 15 amino acids. V was trimmed by 3 bases and J by 0 bases, leaving 12 bases between them. Looked up from germline, CDR1 is SNHLY and CDR2 is FYNNEI. The CDR3 bases are TGTGCCAGCAGTGATTCTGGCGGGAACTCCTACGAGCAGTACTTC. Translating it yields CASSDSGGNSYEQYF.

V is TRBV7-9 and J is TRBJ1-1; D is unresolved. V was trimmed by 1 base and J by 3 bases, leaving 0 bases between them. Per germline, CDR1 SEHNR and CDR2 FQNEAQ (reference sequence). The CDR3 loop spans 11 amino acids. CDR3: CASSLDTEAFF. CDR3 coding DNA: TGTGCCAGCAGCTTAGACACTGAAGCTTTCTTT.

CDR3 sequence (DNA): TGTGCCAGCAGGGCCCGGGACGGATATACGCAGTATTTT. Protein product: CASRARDGYTQYF. V usage is TRBV2 and J usage is TRBJ2-3; D may correspond to TRBD1 or TRBD2 (5 bases each). V gave up 6 bases and J gave up 7 bases, with 14 bases separating them. The germline gives CDR1 SNHLY, CDR2 FYNNEI. The CDR3 spans 13 residues.

This clone occurred once. This rearrangement joins TRBV5-1 to TRBJ1-2; TRBD1 agrees at 8 bases. The CDR3 loop spans 13 amino acids. Germline V gene data show CDR1 as SGHRS and CDR2 as YFSETQ. The V segment lost 1 base and the J segment 6 bases; nucleotides outside the gene matches: 2. CDR3 protein: CASSLTGGDGYTF. CDR3 nucleotide sequence: TGCGCCAGCAGCTTGACAGGGGGGGATGGCTACACCTTC.

The CDR3 sequence: CASSPGPSTDTQYF. CDR3 coding DNA: TGTGCCAGCAGCCCCGGACCGAGCACAGATACGCAGTATTTT. V usage is TRBV11-2 and J usage is TRBJ2-3, with unresolved D. V shed 5 bases and J shed 0 bases, with 9 bases lying between them. Germline loops: CDR1 SGHAT, CDR2 FQNNGV. This CDR3 region has 14 residues.

This clone was recorded only once. The J gene is TRBJ2-7, the V gene TRBV27; 8 nucleotides agree with TRBD2. The CDR3 spans 13 residues. V dropped 2 bases and J dropped 7; count of bases not matched to a gene: 4. Per germline, CDR1 MNHEY and CDR2 SMNVEV (reference sequence). CDR3 loop: CASSLGRGAEQYF. As DNA, the CDR3 is TGTGCCAGCAGTTTAGGGCGGGGGGCAGAGCAGTACTTC.

The chain uses TRBV27 and TRBJ2-3, with D maybe TRBD2 (6 bases). There are 15 residues in the CDR3. Trimming left V 5 bases short and J 4 bases short, with 16 bases between. The germline V gene encodes CDR1 MNHEY and CDR2 SMNVEV (reference sequence). CDR3 amino acids: CASSLGVAGSDTQYF. The CDR3 bases are TGTGCCAGCAGTCTCGGAGTGGCGGGGTCAGATACGCAGTATTTT.

The chain has TRBV4-3 and TRBJ2-2; 10 bases are shared with TRBD2. This CDR3 has 20 residues. CDR1 is LGHNA, CDR2 YSLEER, per germline. J lost 3 bases, V lost 0 bases, and 13 bases had no gene match. The CDR3 DNA follows: TGCGCCAGCAGCCAAGATGGGGTCGGAGCGGGAGGGCCGGACACCGGGGAGCTGTTTTTT. This translates into CASSQDGVGAGGPDTGELFF.

The rearrangement uses TRBV6-1 and TRBJ2-5, with TRBD1 as a possible D gene (5 bases). CDR3 length: 15 amino acids. The V end was cut by 2 bases, the J end by 5 bases, with 15 bases between. CDR1 is MNHNS, CDR2 SASEGT, per germline. CDR3 protein: CASSETGEIWETQYF. The DNA for the CDR3 is TGTGCCAGCAGTGAAACAGGCGAAATATGGGAGACCCAGTACTTC.

This clone has a handful of counts. The rearrangement joins TRBV6-4 to TRBJ2-3, with D hard to call. The CDR3 contains 15 residues. The V gene lost 4 bases and the J gene lost 0 bases, with 11 bases spanning the gap. Germline V gene lookup returns CDR1 MRHNA and CDR2 SNTAGT. CDR3 sequence: CASSGAPASTDTQYF. In nucleotides, the CDR3 is TGTGCCAGCAGTGGAGCGCCGGCTAGCACAGATACGCAGTATTTT.